This T cell receptor (beta chain) was sequenced during a study of graft-versus-host responses after intestinal transplantation. Data came from immunoSEQ multiplex PCR; TCRdb stores just in-frame clones and leaves some out. This sample has tens of thousands of clones, with about 94% found just once. Germline V CDR1 and CDR2: SGHRS, YFSETQ. The V segment lost 0 bases and the J segment 4 bases; nucleotides outside the gene matches: 4. The CDR3 covers 15 residues. Concerning this clone: The antigen is undetermined.

This receptor was taken from a human donor who was the organ donor for an intestinal transplant. Sequenced material: unstimulated CD4+ T cells sorted from spleen or lymph node cells, taken before transplant. The rearrangement links TRBV5-1 to TRBJ1-5; 7 bases line up with TRBD1. The CDR3 loop reads CASSLGQGGNQPQHF. DNA of the CDR3: TGCGCCAGCAGCTTGGGACAGGGAGGAAATCAGCCCCAGCATTTT.